Detailed here is one TCR beta chain. The source of the sample is a study of blood T cell repertoires in COVID-19. This CDR3 spans 16 amino acids. Per germline, CDR1 SGDLS and CDR2 YYNGEE. J was trimmed by 4 bases and V by 3 bases; bases with no gene match: 8. In the source study's methods: Scientists estimated how many nucleated cells there were by amplifying reference gene primers. Assay: immunoSEQ multiplex PCR; the TCRdb copy retains only in-frame clones and omits some. That table is the source of V, J and clone size, and D and trimming were worked out from the DNA. The sample yields 180,000 or so clones, 87% seen once.

The sequence was obtained from a middle-aged man with active or convalescent COVID-19. This sequence joins TRBV9 and TRBJ2-3, with TRBD2 identical over 10 bases. Sequenced input: peripheral blood. The CDR3 sequence is CASSAQLAGISDTQYF. For the CDR3, the DNA is TGTGCCAGCAGCGCCCAACTAGCGGGGATATCAGATACGCAGTATTTT.